This is a list of T cell receptor beta chains from one sample in a study of CD8+ T cells in alopecia areata. The method was immunoSEQ multiplex PCR; TCRdb's version includes in-frame clones alone and lacks a portion of them. The data contain approximately 180,000 clones, 63% of them singletons. Source: CD4+ T cells sorted from blood, taken at week 0. The receptor source for this set is a human donor with alopecia areata. CDR3s include the opening cysteine and the closing phenylalanine or tryptophan. D genes are given only for firm matches. Part of the rows lack a size; the others show once, few, many or a class for expanded clones.

clone_size,j_call,d_call,v_call,cdr3_nt,cdr3_aa
.,TRBJ1-2,.,TRBV6-1,TGTGCCAGCAGTGAAGACAGGAGGGGTGGCTACACCTTC,CASSEDRRGGYTF
few,TRBJ2-3,TRBD1,TRBV14,TGTGCCAGCAGCCAACCGGGACAGGTGGGGACAGATACGCAGTATTTT,CASSQPGQVGTDTQYF
.,TRBJ2-1,TRBD1,TRBV4-1,TGCGCCAGCAGAGGGCAGGGGGACAATGAGCAGTTCTTC,CASRGQGDNEQFF
.,TRBJ2-6,.,TRBV30,TGTGCCTGGAGTTGGGGTACTGGGGCCAACGTCCTGACTTTC,CAWSWGTGANVLTF
.,TRBJ2-3,TRBD2,TRBV30,TGTGCCTGGACGGTGGGGGGGTCGCAGTATTTT,CAWTVGGSQYF
.,TRBJ1-1,.,TRBV29-1,TGCAGCGTGTGGACGCAGGTTGGAACTGAAGCTTTCTTT,CSVWTQVGTEAFF
few,TRBJ2-2,.,TRBV5-6,TGTGCCAGCAGCTCCGGAGGGTTCAACACCGGGGAGCTGTTTTTT,CASSSGGFNTGELFF
.,TRBJ1-2,.,TRBV28,TGTGCCAGCAGAACCCCGGGACGGAGTAACTATGGCTACACCTTC,CASRTPGRSNYGYTF
.,TRBJ2-2,.,TRBV29-1,TGCAGCGCAGTAGACGCCGGGGAGCTGTTTTTT,CSAVDAGELFF
.,TRBJ2-5,.,TRBV5-5,TGTGCCAGCAGCTTGGGGGGCGAAGAGACCCAGTACTTC,CASSLGGEETQYF
.,TRBJ2-1,.,TRBV2,TGTGCGAGAAGCCGGGGAACCGAGGACAATGAGCAGTTCTTC,CARSRGTEDNEQFF
.,TRBJ2-7,.,TRBV2,TGTGCCAGCAGTGAAGCCTCAGTAGCCTACGAGCAGTACTTC,CASSEASVAYEQYF
.,TRBJ1-2,.,TRBV10-3,TGTGCCTCGCGGGAGGGGGACACGTATGGCTACACCTTC,CASREGDTYGYTF
.,TRBJ2-1,TRBD1,TRBV7-2,TGTGCCAGCAGCTTTGACAGGGGGGAATACAATGAGCAGTTCTTC,CASSFDRGEYNEQFF
few,TRBJ2-3,TRBD2,TRBV29-1,TGCAGCGCCCGTGCTAGCGGCCACCCCACAGATACGCAGTATTTT,CSARASGHPTDTQYF
.,TRBJ1-2,.,TRBV7-3,TGTGCCAGCAGCTTAAATGGGGATCGCTACACCTTC,CASSLNGDRYTF
.,TRBJ1-2,.,TRBV29-1,TGCAGCGTTGGCAGTCCAAACTATGGCTACACCTTC,CSVGSPNYGYTF
.,TRBJ1-2,TRBD1,TRBV27,TGTGCCAGCAGTTTAGATTGGACAGGGGGAGGCTACACCTTC,CASSLDWTGGGYTF
few,TRBJ1-2,.,TRBV7-2,TGTGCCAGCAGCTCGCCCACAGGGCACTATGGCTACACCTTC,CASSSPTGHYGYTF
.,TRBJ2-5,TRBD1,TRBV7-2,TGTGCCAGCAGCTCCACCGGGACAGACCAAGAGACCCAGTACTTC,CASSSTGTDQETQYF
.,TRBJ1-1,TRBD1,TRBV7-3,TGTGCCAGCAGGTCGGGACAGGGAGGCACTGAAGCTTTCTTT,CASRSGQGGTEAFF
.,TRBJ2-6,.,TRBV4-3,TGCGCCAGCAGCCGAGAGACAGGTTCTGGGGCCAACGTCCTGACTTTC,CASSRETGSGANVLTF
.,TRBJ2-1,.,TRBV5-6,TGTGCCAGCAGCCCCAGACTATTCGGGTCCGTCGATGAGCAGTTCTTC,CASSPRLFGSVDEQFF
.,TRBJ2-3,.,TRBV29-1,TGCAGCGTCGCTCAGGGAGGTACGCAGTATTTT,CSVAQGGTQYF
.,TRBJ2-5,TRBD2,TRBV7-9,TGTGCCAGCAGCCCGGGACTAGCGGGGGGGGAGACCCAGTACTTC,CASSPGLAGGETQYF
.,TRBJ1-5,TRBD1,TRBV19,TGTGCCAGTAGGACAGGGTATAGCAATCAGCCCCAGCATTTT,CASRTGYSNQPQHF
few,TRBJ2-1,TRBD1,TRBV7-8,TGTGCCAGCAGCTTGGGGGACAGGGGTTATGAGCAGTTCTTC,CASSLGDRGYEQFF
once,TRBJ2-7,.,TRBV30,TGTGCCTGGACGGTGAGGGGCCTACCCTACGAGCAGTACTTC,CAWTVRGLPYEQYF
.,TRBJ1-1,.,TRBV30,TGTGCCTGGGGTGACAGAGGCACTGAAGCTTTCTTT,CAWGDRGTEAFF
.,TRBJ2-7,.,TRBV18,TGTGCCAGCTCACCAGGGGCCAACTACGAGCAGTACTTC,CASSPGANYEQYF
few,TRBJ1-1,.,TRBV14,TGTGCCAGCAGCCAAGATTGGGGGCCGGGCACTGAAGCTTTCTTT,CASSQDWGPGTEAFF
.,TRBJ1-2,.,TRBV29-1,TGCAGCACCGAAGGTGACACCTTC,CSTEGDTF
few,TRBJ1-6,.,TRBV6-6,TGTGCCAGCAGTTACTCCTTGAGGGATAATTCACCCCTCCACTTT,CASSYSLRDNSPLHF
.,TRBJ1-1,.,TRBV4-1,TGCGCCAGCAGCCAACTTTACGATCCGAACACTGAAGCTTTCTTT,CASSQLYDPNTEAFF
few,TRBJ1-5,.,TRBV7-6,TGTGCCAGCAGCTCTGGCGGGGGTAGCAATCAGCCCCAGCATTTT,CASSSGGGSNQPQHF
.,TRBJ1-5,.,TRBV30,TGTGCCTGGAGTGTCCAGGGAATCTATCAGCCCCAGCATTTT,CAWSVQGIYQPQHF
.,TRBJ2-7,.,TRBV30,TGTGCCTGGCTTAGGACAGCCTCCTACGAGCAGTACTTC,CAWLRTASYEQYF
few,TRBJ2-5,.,TRBV11-2,TGTGCCAGCAGCTTAGCTATGACAGGACATGCGGAAAAGACCCAGTACTTC,CASSLAMTGHAEKTQYF
.,TRBJ1-3,TRBD1,TRBV7-6,TGTGCCAGCAGCTCCAGGACAGGGTCTGGAAACACCATATATTTT,CASSSRTGSGNTIYF
.,TRBJ1-4,.,TRBV29-1,TGCAGCGTTGCGACAGGACAAAATGAAAAACTGTTTTTT,CSVATGQNEKLFF
.,TRBJ2-5,.,TRBV29-1,TGCAGCGTTAGAGTACGGACCCAGTACTTC,CSVRVRTQYF
once,TRBJ1-2,.,TRBV19,TGTGCCAGTAGACCAAGGTCCGCCTATGGCTACACCTTC,CASRPRSAYGYTF
.,TRBJ1-4,TRBD1,TRBV18,TGTGCCAGCTCACCTCGGACAGGGCTCAATGAAAAACTGTTTTTT,CASSPRTGLNEKLFF
once,TRBJ2-2,TRBD1,TRBV7-6,TGTGCCAGCAGCAAGGGGGCGAAATCCGGGGAGCTGTTTTTT,CASSKGAKSGELFF
.,TRBJ2-3,.,TRBV29-1,TGCAGCGTTGAACCCGTCATTGGTACGCAGTATTTT,CSVEPVIGTQYF
.,TRBJ1-3,.,TRBV4-3,TGCGCCAGCAGCCAAGTTTCGAGGGTACCTGGAAACACCATATATTTT,CASSQVSRVPGNTIYF
.,TRBJ2-1,.,TRBV29-1,TGCAGCGCCGGGACACGGTACAATGAGCAGTTCTTC,CSAGTRYNEQFF
.,TRBJ1-1,.,TRBV13,TGTGCCAGCAGCCAAGAAACTTCCGGCATGAACACTGAAGCTTTCTTT,CASSQETSGMNTEAFF